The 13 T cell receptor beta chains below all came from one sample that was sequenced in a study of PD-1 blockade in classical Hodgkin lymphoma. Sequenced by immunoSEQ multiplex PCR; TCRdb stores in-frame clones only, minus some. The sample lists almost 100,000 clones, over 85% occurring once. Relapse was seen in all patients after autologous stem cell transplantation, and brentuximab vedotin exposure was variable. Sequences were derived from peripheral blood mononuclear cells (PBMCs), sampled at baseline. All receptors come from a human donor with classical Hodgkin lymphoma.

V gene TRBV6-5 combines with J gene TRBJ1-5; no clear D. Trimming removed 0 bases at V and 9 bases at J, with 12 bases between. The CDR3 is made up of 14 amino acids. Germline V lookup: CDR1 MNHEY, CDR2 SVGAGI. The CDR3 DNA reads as TGTGCCAGCAGTTACTCGATTCTTGACCCGCCCCAGCATTTT. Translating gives CASSYSILDPPQHF.

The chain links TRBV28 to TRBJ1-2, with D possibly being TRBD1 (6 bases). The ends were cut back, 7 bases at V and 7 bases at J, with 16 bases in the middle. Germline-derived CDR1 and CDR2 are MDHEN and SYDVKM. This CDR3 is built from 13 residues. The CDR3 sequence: CASTSRTVRGYTF. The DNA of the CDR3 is TGTGCCAGCACCTCGAGGACAGTTCGTGGCTACACCTTC.

The chain's CDR3 is CASSLLLGSYEQYF. The DNA for the CDR3 is TGTGCCAGCAGCCTCCTTCTGGGCTCCTACGAGCAGTACTTC. The chain uses TRBV5-4 and TRBJ2-7; D not certain. The V end lost 4 bases, the J end lost 0 bases, and 11 bases lay between the germline ends. CDR1 is SGHNT and CDR2 is YYREEE in the germline V gene (reference sequence). CDR3 size: 14 residues.

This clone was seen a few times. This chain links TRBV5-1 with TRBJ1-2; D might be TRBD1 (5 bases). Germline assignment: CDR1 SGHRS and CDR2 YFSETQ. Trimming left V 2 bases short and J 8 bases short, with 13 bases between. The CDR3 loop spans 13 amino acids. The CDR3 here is CASSFGGEGGYTF. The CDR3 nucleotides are TGCGCCAGCAGCTTTGGGGGAGAAGGAGGCTACACCTTC. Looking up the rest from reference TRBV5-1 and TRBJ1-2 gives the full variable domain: KAGVTQTPRYLIKTRGQQVTLSCSPISGHRSVSWYQQTPGQGLQFLFEYFSETQRNKGNFPGRFSGRQFSNSRSEMNVSTLELGDSALYLCASSFGGEGGYTFGSGTRLTVV.

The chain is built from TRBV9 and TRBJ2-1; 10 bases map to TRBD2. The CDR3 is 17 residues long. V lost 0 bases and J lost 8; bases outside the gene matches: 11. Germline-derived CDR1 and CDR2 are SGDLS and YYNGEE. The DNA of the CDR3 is TGTGCCAGCAGCGTAGGACCTAGCGGGAGAGTGGGATATGAGCAGTTCTTC. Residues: CASSVGPSGRVGYEQFF. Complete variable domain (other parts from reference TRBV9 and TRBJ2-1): DSGVTQTPKHLITATGQRVTLRCSPRSGDLSVYWYQQSLDQGLQFLIQYYNGEERAKGNILERFSAQQFPDLHSELNLSSLELGDSALYFCASSVGPSGRVGYEQFFGPGTRLTVL.

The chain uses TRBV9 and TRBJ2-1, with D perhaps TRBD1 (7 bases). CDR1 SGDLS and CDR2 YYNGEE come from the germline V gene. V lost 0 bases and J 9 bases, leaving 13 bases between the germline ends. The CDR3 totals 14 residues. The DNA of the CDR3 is TGTGCCAGCAGCGTAGGTGCAGGGGGGAGTGAGCAGTTCTTC. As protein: CASSVGAGGSEQFF.

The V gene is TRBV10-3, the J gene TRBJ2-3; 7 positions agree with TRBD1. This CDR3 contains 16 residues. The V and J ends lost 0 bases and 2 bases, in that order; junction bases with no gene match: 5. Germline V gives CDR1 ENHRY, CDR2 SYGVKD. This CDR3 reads CAISESSTGATDTQYF. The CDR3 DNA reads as TGTGCCATCAGTGAGTCGAGCACAGGGGCCACAGATACGCAGTATTTT.

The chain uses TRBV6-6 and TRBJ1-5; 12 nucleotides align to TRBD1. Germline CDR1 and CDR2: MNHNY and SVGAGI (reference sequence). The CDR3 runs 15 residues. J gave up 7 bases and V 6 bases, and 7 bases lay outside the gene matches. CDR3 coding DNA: TGTGCCAGCAGCCCGGGACAGGGGGCTGTACAGCCCCAGCATTTT. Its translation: CASSPGQGAVQPQHF.

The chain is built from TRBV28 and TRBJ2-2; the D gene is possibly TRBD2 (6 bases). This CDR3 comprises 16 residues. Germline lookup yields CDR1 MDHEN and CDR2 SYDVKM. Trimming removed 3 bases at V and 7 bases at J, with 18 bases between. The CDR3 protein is CASSLLGGLGIGELFF. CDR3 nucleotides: TGTGCCAGCAGTTTGTTGGGAGGTTTAGGCATCGGGGAGCTGTTTTTT.

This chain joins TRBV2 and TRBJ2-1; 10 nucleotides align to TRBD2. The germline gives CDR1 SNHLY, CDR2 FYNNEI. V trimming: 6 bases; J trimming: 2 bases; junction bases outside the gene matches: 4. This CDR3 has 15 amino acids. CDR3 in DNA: TGTGCCAGCAGGCTCCTAGCGGGGGCCTACAATGAGCAGTTCTTC. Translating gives CASRLLAGAYNEQFF.

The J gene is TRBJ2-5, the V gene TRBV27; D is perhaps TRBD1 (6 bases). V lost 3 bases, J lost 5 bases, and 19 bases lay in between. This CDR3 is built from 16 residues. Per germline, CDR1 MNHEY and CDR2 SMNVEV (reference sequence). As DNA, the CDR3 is TGTGCCAGCAGTTTTGGCGCAGGGGCGATAGGGGAGACCCAGTACTTC. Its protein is CASSFGAGAIGETQYF.

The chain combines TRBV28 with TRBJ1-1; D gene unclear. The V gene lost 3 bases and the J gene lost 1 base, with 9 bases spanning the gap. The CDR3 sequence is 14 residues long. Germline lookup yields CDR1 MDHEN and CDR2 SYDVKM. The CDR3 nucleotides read TGTGCCAGCAGTTTTAGCCAGGCGAACACTGAAGCTTTCTTT. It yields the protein CASSFSQANTEAFF. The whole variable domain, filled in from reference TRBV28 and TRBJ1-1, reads DVKVTQSSRYLVKRTGEKVFLECVQDMDHENMFWYRQDPGLGLRLIYFSYDVKMKEKGDIPEGYSVSREKKERFSLILESASTNQTSMYLCASSFSQANTEAFFGQGTRLTVV.

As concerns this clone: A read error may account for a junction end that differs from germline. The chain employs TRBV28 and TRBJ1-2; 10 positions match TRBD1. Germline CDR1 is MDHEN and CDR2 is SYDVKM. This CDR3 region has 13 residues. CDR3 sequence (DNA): TGTGCCAGCAATACCGGGACAGGGGAGGGTTGGGCCTTC. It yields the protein CASNTGTGEGWAF.